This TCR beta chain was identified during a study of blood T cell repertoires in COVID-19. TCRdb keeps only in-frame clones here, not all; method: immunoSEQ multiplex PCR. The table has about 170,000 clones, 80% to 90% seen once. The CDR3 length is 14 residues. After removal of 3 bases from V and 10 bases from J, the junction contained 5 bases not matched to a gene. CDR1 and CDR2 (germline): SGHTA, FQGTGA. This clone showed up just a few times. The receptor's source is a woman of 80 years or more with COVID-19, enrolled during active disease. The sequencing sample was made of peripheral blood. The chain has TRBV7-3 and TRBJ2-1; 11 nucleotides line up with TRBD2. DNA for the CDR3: TGTGCCAGCAGCTTTGCAGCTAGCGGGAGGGAGCAGTTCTTC. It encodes CASSFAASGREQFF. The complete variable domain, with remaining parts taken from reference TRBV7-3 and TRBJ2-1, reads GAGVSQTPSNKVTEKGKYVELRCDPISGHTALYWYRQSLGQGPEFLIYFQGTGAADDSGLPNDRFFAVRPEGSVSTLKIQRTERGDSAVYLCASSFAASGREQFFGPGTRLTVL.